The clone carrying this TCR beta chain was picked up many times. The data belong to a study of patients and donors after allogeneic stem cell transplantation. This CDR3 region has 14 residues. Between the trimmed V and J ends, which lost 2 bases and 5 bases, there was a span of 13 bases. Germline CDR1 SGDLS, CDR2 YYNGEE. TCRdb passed the RT-PCR reads through MiXCR, listing each CDR3 protein once. The data show more than 75,000 distinct CDR3 sequences, 5% seen once. The chain links TRBV9 to TRBJ1-2; the D gene is possibly TRBD1 (6 bases). Sequencing was done on a sample of blood, either unsorted or a sorted T cell fraction (not recorded which). The source is a human donor who was either an allogeneic HSCT recipient or a stem cell or donor lymphocyte infusion donor (not recorded which). It is not recorded whose cells these are; they may come from a transplant donor. The CDR3 reads CASSVQEGGYGYTF. CDR3 bases: TGTGCCAGCAGCGTTCAGGAGGGGGGGTATGGCTACACCTTC.